The clone carrying this T cell receptor (beta chain) was seen a single time. In the authors' workflow: The authors estimated nucleated cell counts from reference gene primer amplification. TCRdb keeps only in-frame clones here, not all; method: immunoSEQ multiplex PCR. The DNA was the basis for D and trimming; V, J and clone size are from that table. The sample consists of roughly 500,000 clones, more than 75% of them appearing once. Those who participated ranged in age from 18 to 89 years and resided in 20 to 30 US areas. Donors of Cohort 3 who recovered were those that had two negative PCRs, clearance, or symptom resolution. The data are from a study of blood T cell repertoires in COVID-19. As for the study in general: From the United States, Italy and Spain came samples of acute and convalescent COVID-19.

V lost 3 bases, J lost 5 bases, and 3 bases stayed unmatched. CDR1 is LNHDA and CDR2 is SQIVND in the germline V gene (reference sequence). The CDR3 has 15 amino acids. Sequencing was performed on PBMCs or T cells enriched from blood (not recorded which). This sequence originates from a middle-aged woman who had recovered from COVID-19. The chain carries TRBV19 and TRBJ1-5; 11 nucleotides agree with TRBD1. The CDR3 DNA reads as TGTGCCAGTAGTATGGGGGACAGGGGGGATCAGCCCCAGCATTTT. Protein product: CASSMGDRGDQPQHF.